A single sample is the source of the 20 T cell receptor beta chains below, sequenced in a study of cytomegalovirus exposure and HLA in healthy donors. PCR used 60 Vbeta primers and 13 Jbeta primers. The data were produced by immunoSEQ multiplex PCR, yet TCRdb's version contains in-frame clones alone and is incomplete. The profile shows about 200,000 clones, 82% of them singletons. The sequencing sample was made of PBMCs. These receptor sequences come from a woman in her 50s in good health and CMV-seropositive.

This chain connects TRBV18 to TRBJ2-3; 8 nucleotides agree with TRBD1. The V and J ends lost 3 bases and 4 bases, in that order; junction bases with no gene match: 6. Germline lookup yields CDR1 KGHSH and CDR2 LQKENI. The CDR3 covers 15 residues. The CDR3 sequence is CASSPGQGFPDTQYF. In DNA form, the CDR3 reads TGTGCCAGCTCACCCGGACAGGGTTTCCCAGATACGCAGTATTTT.

This clone was recorded once. The rearrangement joins TRBV5-1 to TRBJ1-1; D is perhaps TRBD1 (6 bases). Trimming shortened V by 2 bases and J by 2 bases, and 10 bases separated the two germline ends. The germline V gene encodes CDR1 SGHRS and CDR2 YFSETQ. This CDR3 has 14 residues. CDR3 bases: TGCGCCAGCAGCTTATCAGGGGTTAACACTGAAGCTTTCTTT. The encoded protein is CASSLSGVNTEAFF.

This sequence joins TRBV5-1 and TRBJ2-5; 7 nucleotides line up with TRBD1. The CDR3 runs to 15 residues. V shed 5 bases and J 5 bases; nucleotides not matched to a gene: 12. Germline CDR1 and CDR2: SGHRS and YFSETQ. The CDR3 DNA is TGCGCCAGCAGAGGACAGGTGGAGGTCTCGGAGACCCAGTACTTC. Its protein is CASRGQVEVSETQYF.

This clone was recorded only once. The chain has TRBV15 and TRBJ2-2, with 8 positions matching TRBD2. Trimming took 1 base from V and 4 from J; bases not matched to a gene: 5. The CDR3 is 16 residues long. Germline CDR1 is LNHNV and CDR2 is YYDKDF (reference sequence). Here the CDR3 reads CATSRGTAGATGELFF. In DNA form, the CDR3 reads TGTGCCACCAGCAGAGGAACAGCGGGAGCCACCGGGGAGCTGTTTTTT.

This chain connects TRBV6-5 to TRBJ2-3; D is perhaps TRBD2 (6 bases). This CDR3 is built from 15 residues. V lost 8 bases, J lost 2 bases, and 17 bases lay in between. Per germline, CDR1 MNHEY and CDR2 SVGAGI. This chain's CDR3 is CASAQQEGSTDTQYF. The DNA of the CDR3 is TGTGCCAGCGCACAACAGGAGGGGTCCACAGATACGCAGTATTTT.

CDR3 sequence (DNA): TGTGCCAGCAGTCCCCTCAGGGGGTTCAACTATGGCTACACCTTC. It is translated as CASSPLRGFNYGYTF. The gene calls are TRBV6-5 and TRBJ1-2; TRBD1 matches 7 bases. Trimming took 5 bases from V and 2 from J; bases not matched to a gene: 8. The CDR3 length is 15 residues. Germline lookup yields CDR1 MNHEY and CDR2 SVGAGI.

The CDR3 sequence: CASSSTSRGSGYTF. CDR3 sequence (DNA): TGTGCCAGCAGCTCGACTTCAAGGGGTAGTGGCTACACCTTC. The gene calls are TRBV7-9 and TRBJ1-2; possibly TRBD1 for D (5 bases). The CDR3 runs to 14 residues. Deletions cut 4 bases from V and 7 bases from J, with 16 bases between. CDR1 is SEHNR, CDR2 FQNEAQ, per germline (reference sequence).

The CDR3 nucleotides are TGTGCCAGCAGCGTAGCAGGGGTTGGCTCCTACAATGAGCAGTTCTTC. This gives the protein CASSVAGVGSYNEQFF. The chain combines TRBV9 with TRBJ2-1, with D possibly being TRBD1 (6 bases). The CDR3 contains 16 residues. CDR1 and CDR2 from the germline V gene are SGDLS and YYNGEE. V was pared by 0 bases and J by 0 bases, with 10 bases between. Filled out from reference TRBV9 and TRBJ2-1, the complete variable domain reads DSGVTQTPKHLITATGQRVTLRCSPRSGDLSVYWYQQSLDQGLQFLIQYYNGEERAKGNILERFSAQQFPDLHSELNLSSLELGDSALYFCASSVAGVGSYNEQFFGPGTRLTVL.

The chain has TRBV6-5 and TRBJ2-7; 7 bases match TRBD1. Trimming removed 4 bases from V and 3 bases from J; junction bases left unmatched: 9. CDR1 MNHEY and CDR2 SVGAGI come from the germline V gene. The CDR3 is 15 amino acids. CDR3 protein: CASSSTGDSRYEQYF. CDR3 nucleotides: TGTGCCAGCAGTTCCACCGGGGACAGCCGCTACGAGCAGTACTTC.

V is TRBV7-2 and J is TRBJ1-6, with TRBD1 as a possible D gene (6 bases). The germline V gene encodes CDR1 SGHTA and CDR2 FQGNSA. This CDR3 region has 15 residues. Trimming took off 4 bases at V and 5 bases at J, with 12 bases between the two ends. The CDR3 protein is CASSSTGSDNSPLHF. In nucleotides, the CDR3 is TGTGCCAGCAGCTCAACAGGGTCGGATAATTCACCCCTCCACTTT.

The rearrangement joins TRBV4-1 to TRBJ1-2, with TRBD1 matching over 8 bases. The CDR3 length is 16 residues. Germline-derived CDR1 and CDR2 are MGHRA and YSYEKL. V was pared by 3 bases and J by 3 bases, with 9 bases of the junction left unmatched. CDR3 DNA: TGCGCCAGCAGCCACAGACTCGACAGGGGCGACTATGGCTACACCTTC. Amino acid sequence: CASSHRLDRGDYGYTF.

The sample holds one count of this clone. This sequence joins TRBV27 and TRBJ1-2; 9 positions agree with TRBD1. CDR1 is MNHEY, CDR2 SMNVEV, per germline (reference sequence). V gave up 4 bases and J gave up 7 bases; unmatched junction bases: 13. The length of the CDR3 is 16 residues. CDR3 nucleotides: TGTGCCAGCAGTTCCCCTCGGGACAGGGACAATCGTGGCTACACCTTC. Its protein product is CASSSPRDRDNRGYTF.

The chain is built from TRBV7-9 and TRBJ2-1; 7 nucleotides match TRBD2. CDR3 length: 15 residues. Losses at the gene ends were 5 bases for V and 9 bases for J; bases not matched to a gene: 13. The germline V gene encodes CDR1 SEHNR and CDR2 FQNEAQ (reference sequence). CDR3 protein: CASSRRGTTNTEQFF. CDR3 coding DNA: TGTGCCAGCAGCCGACGTGGGACTACGAACACTGAGCAGTTCTTC.

CDR3 bases: TGTGCCACCAGCAGAGCGGATCCGGGGATGGAGACCCAGTACTTC. This translates into CATSRADPGMETQYF. The rearrangement joins TRBV15 to TRBJ2-5, with a weak D call TRBD2 (5 bases). Germline values: CDR1 LNHNV, CDR2 YYDKDF (reference sequence). V was clipped by 1 base and J by 5 bases, with 14 bases between them. CDR3 length: 15 amino acids.

The chain joins TRBV29-1 to TRBJ2-3; D call uncertain. This CDR3 has 10 amino acids. Germline CDR1 and CDR2: SQVTM and ANQGSEA. V lost 5 bases, J lost 7 bases, and 7 bases lay in between. The CDR3: CSVWAYTQYF. DNA for the CDR3: TGCAGCGTTTGGGCTTATACGCAGTATTTT.

The chain recombines TRBV18 with TRBJ2-2; TRBD1 aligns across 7 bases. Germline assignment: CDR1 KGHSH and CDR2 LQKENI. The CDR3 covers 14 residues. The V segment lost 5 bases and the J segment 4 bases; nucleotides outside the gene matches: 4. The DNA for the CDR3 is TGTGCCAGCTCATCGAACAGGGGCACCGGGGAGCTGTTTTTT. Translated, it gives CASSSNRGTGELFF.

The rearrangement uses TRBV7-8 and TRBJ2-1, with 8 bases fitting TRBD2. V dropped 1 base and J dropped 1; count of bases not matched to a gene: 3. Germline V lookup: CDR1 SGHVS, CDR2 FQNEAQ. The CDR3 runs 16 residues. CDR3 bases: TGTGCCAGCAGCTTAGGGGCGGGGGGTTCCTACAATGAGCAGTTCTTC. It specifies CASSLGAGGSYNEQFF.

CDR3 residues: CASSSGQGAYEQYF. The DNA of the CDR3 is TGTGCCAGCAGCTCAGGACAGGGGGCCTACGAGCAGTACTTC. The rearrangement links TRBV7-9 to TRBJ2-7; 10 bases map to TRBD1. This CDR3 has 14 residues. CDR1 and CDR2 from the germline V gene are SEHNR and FQNEAQ (reference sequence). V was clipped by 4 bases and J by 2 bases; unmatched bases: 2.

V and J are TRBV4-1 and TRBJ2-3, with D perhaps TRBD1 (6 bases). This CDR3 has 17 amino acids. Germline V gives CDR1 MGHRA, CDR2 YSYEKL. V was clipped by 4 bases and J by 0 bases, with 17 bases between them. CDR3 residues: CASSPGTGYSSTDTQYF. CDR3 coding DNA: TGCGCCAGCAGCCCAGGAACAGGGTACTCTAGCACAGATACGCAGTATTTT.

The chain couples TRBV7-8 to TRBJ2-3; tentative D call: TRBD1 (6 bases). Trimming stripped 4 bases from V and 4 bases from J, with 15 bases between. CDR1 is SGHVS, CDR2 FQNEAQ, per germline. The CDR3 has 15 residues. The CDR3 bases are TGTGCCAGCAGCTCCGTGGGACACAATCCAGATACGCAGTATTTT. It codes for CASSSVGHNPDTQYF.